Below are 19 T cell receptor beta chains sequenced from a single sample in a study of Graves' ophthalmopathy and Graves' hyperthyroidism. RNA transcripts were the template, and TCR beta CDR3 regions were amplified from them. Investigators did first-round RT-PCR with HTBI primers, then second-round multiplex PCR. A single record per CDR3 protein comes from TCRdb applying MiXCR to the multiplex PCR reads. The profile covers 400,000 to 500,000 distinct CDR3 sequences, with over 20% appearing a single time and around 3% taken by the ten largest. The source material was peripheral blood. All receptors come from a woman aged 18 to 35 with stable Graves' hyperthyroidism.

Only a few counts were recorded for this clonotype. V gene TRBV4-3 combines with J gene TRBJ1-2; tentative D call: TRBD1 (6 bases). CDR3 length: 18 amino acids. The germline V gene encodes CDR1 LGHNA and CDR2 YSLEER. The V and J ends lost 3 bases and 3 bases respectively, with 23 bases between them. CDR3 coding DNA: TGCGCCAGCAGCCACAAACAGGGAGGGAGAGTGGCTCACTATGGCTACACCTTC. Its protein product is CASSHKQGGRVAHYGYTF.

The table lists this clonotype with many counts. The J gene is TRBJ2-2, the V gene TRBV12-3 or TRBV12-4; D possibly corresponds to TRBD1 (5 bases). The CDR3 is 13 amino acids. V lost 3 bases to trimming and J lost 6 bases, with 8 bases between them. The CDR3 loop reads CASSLGQAGELFF. CDR3 DNA sequence: TGTGCCAGCAGTTTGGGGCAGGCCGGGGAGCTGTTTTTT.

Many counts were recorded for this clonotype. The chain links TRBV20-1 to TRBJ2-2, with 8 positions matching TRBD1. This CDR3 has 14 residues. The germline V gene encodes CDR1 DFQATT and CDR2 SNEGSKA (reference sequence). With V trimmed by 5 bases and J by 4 bases, 6 bases remained unmatched. The DNA for the CDR3 is TGCAGTGCTGAAGGACAGGGTTTCACCGGGGAGCTGTTTTTT. This sequence encodes CSAEGQGFTGELFF.

In this sample, this clonotype turned up many times. The gene calls are TRBV11-1 and TRBJ1-5, with a weak D call TRBD1 (5 bases). V was shortened by 1 base and J by 2 bases, with 12 bases between the two germline ends. The germline V gene encodes CDR1 SGHAT and CDR2 FQDESV (reference sequence). The CDR3 loop spans 16 amino acids. CDR3 bases: TGTGCCAGCAGCTTAGGGGGGTTTAGGGGCAATCAGCCCCAGCATTTT. Translation gives CASSLGGFRGNQPQHF.

This clonotype was seen many times. V usage is TRBV2 and J usage is TRBJ2-4; no definite D call. This CDR3 has 14 residues. CDR1 is SNHLY and CDR2 is FYNNEI in the germline V gene. V lost 5 bases and J 9 bases, leaving 17 bases between the germline ends. Written as DNA, the CDR3 is TGTGCCAGCAGTCCCGACCCGGGTGCGGTCATTCAGTACTTC. It codes for CASSPDPGAVIQYF.

This clonotype was seen ten or more times. The V gene is TRBV19, the J gene TRBJ2-2; 12 nucleotides line up with TRBD2. The CDR3 runs to 14 residues. The germline gives CDR1 LNHDA, CDR2 SQIVND (reference sequence). The trim removed 9 bases at V and 6 bases at J, leaving 5 bases unmatched. CDR3 coding DNA: TGTGCCAGCCACCGACTAGCGGGAGCCGGGGAGCTGTTTTTT. It specifies CASHRLAGAGELFF.

This clonotype has a count of ten or more. This chain uses TRBV20-1 with TRBJ2-7, with unresolved D. Deletions cut 0 bases from V and 3 bases from J, with 12 bases between. This CDR3 is 14 amino acids long. Germline CDR1 and CDR2: DFQATT and SNEGSKA (reference sequence). CDR3 residues: CSARDPSQDYEQYF. In DNA, the CDR3 is TGCAGTGCTAGAGATCCCAGCCAAGACTACGAGCAGTACTTC.

The chain couples TRBV12-3 or TRBV12-4 to TRBJ1-2; D call uncertain. With 6 bases removed from V and 3 bases from J, the gap between germline ends came to 14 bases. The CDR3 length is 14 residues. CDR3 sequence: CASRPPGSYYGYTF. CDR3 bases: TGTGCCAGCAGACCCCCGGGGTCGTACTATGGCTACACCTTC.

The rearrangement uses TRBV5-1 and TRBJ1-1, with TRBD1 matching 8 bases. CDR3 length: 17 residues. Looked up from germline, CDR1 is SGHRS and CDR2 is YFSETQ. With 4 bases clipped from V and 2 bases from J, the junction kept 13 bases outside the gene matches. CDR3 bases: TGCGCCAGCAGCAGGGGACAGGTTCATCTTATAAACACTGAAGCTTTCTTT. This codes for CASSRGQVHLINTEAFF.

This clonotype has a count of ten or more. The CDR3 nucleotides read TGTGCCAGCAGCGTCGGAGCGGGAGGACCCTACGAGCAGTACTTC. It is translated as CASSVGAGGPYEQYF. This chain links TRBV9 with TRBJ2-7, with 9 bases aligning to TRBD2. Unmatched junction bases numbered 5, after V lost 2 bases and J lost 2 bases. Germline V CDR1 and CDR2: SGDLS, YYNGEE. This CDR3 has 15 amino acids.

This clonotype showed up many times. The V call is TRBV29-1, the J call TRBJ1-1, with D perhaps TRBD1 (5 bases). Germline values: CDR1 SQVTM, CDR2 ANQGSEA. The V end was cut by 5 bases, the J end by 10 bases, with 14 bases between. CDR3 length: 11 amino acids. The CDR3 DNA follows: TGCAGCGTTACATCCTATAGGGGAGCTTTCTTT. This encodes CSVTSYRGAFF.

This clonotype was detected many times. The V call is TRBV11-2, the J call TRBJ2-3, with D perhaps assigned TRBD1 or TRBD2 (5 bases each). Deletions cut 2 bases from V and 4 bases from J, with 13 bases between. The length of the CDR3 is 15 residues. Per the germline V gene, CDR1 is SGHAT and CDR2 is FQNNGV. The CDR3 spells CASSLRSPGPDTQYF. In DNA form, the CDR3 reads TGTGCCAGCAGCTTAAGATCACCGGGACCAGATACGCAGTATTTT.

The chain uses TRBV30 and TRBJ1-1, with D unresolved. The CDR3 extends over 11 amino acids. The germline V gene has CDR1 GTSNPN and CDR2 SVGIG (reference sequence). Trimming left V 4 bases short and J 5 bases short, with 8 bases between. Written as DNA, the CDR3 is TGTGCCTGGAAGTGGCGAACTGAAGCTTTCTTT. Residues: CAWKWRTEAFF.

The chain combines TRBV12-3 or TRBV12-4 with TRBJ1-1; 8 bases are a match to TRBD1. This CDR3 is built from 14 residues. Germline trimming cut 3 bases from V and 7 bases from J; bases unmatched to any gene: 7. Here the CDR3 reads CASSFVGTGREAFF. For the CDR3, the DNA is TGTGCCAGCAGTTTCGTCGGGACAGGCCGTGAAGCTTTCTTT.

This clonotype was counted many times. The gene calls are TRBV18 and TRBJ1-1; the match to TRBD1 covers 7 bases. Per germline, CDR1 KGHSH and CDR2 LQKENI. The CDR3 length is 15 residues. After removal of 1 base from V and 6 bases from J, the junction contained 8 bases not matched to a gene. This chain's CDR3 is CASSPRDRVGAEAFF. In DNA form, the CDR3 reads TGTGCCAGCTCACCACGTGACAGGGTTGGAGCTGAAGCTTTCTTT.

This clonotype occurred a few times. Germline is not matched at one junction end, which may reflect a read error. The rearrangement joins TRBV20-1 to TRBJ1-3; possible D gene TRBD1, 6 bases. This CDR3 has 14 amino acids. The germline V gene encodes CDR1 DFQATT and CDR2 SNEGSKA (reference sequence). CDR3 DNA sequence: TGCAGTGCTAGAGAGGACAGCTCTGGAAACACCATATGTTTT. As protein: CSAREDSSGNTICF.

The chain links TRBV5-1 to TRBJ1-2; D is undetermined. Germline V gives CDR1 SGHRS, CDR2 YFSETQ. The CDR3 totals 15 residues. Trimming shortened V by 0 bases and J by 0 bases, and 9 bases separated the two germline ends. CDR3 nucleotide sequence: TGCGCCAGCAGCTTGGCTACAGACTCTAACTATGGCTACACCTTC. As protein: CASSLATDSNYGYTF.

In this sample, this clonotype turned up many times. The V call is TRBV12-3 or TRBV12-4, the J call TRBJ1-2; D not resolved. The CDR3 has 13 residues. V shed 2 bases and J shed 1 base, with 5 bases lying between them. CDR3: CASSLRVNYGYTF. The CDR3 region has the DNA TGTGCCAGCAGTTTACGGGTTAACTATGGCTACACCTTC.

This clonotype was counted ten times or more. The CDR3 here is CASSIVITYEQYF. The CDR3, as DNA: TGTGCCAGCAGCATAGTCATAACCTACGAGCAGTACTTC. V usage is TRBV11-1 and J usage is TRBJ2-7; D remains ambiguous. CDR1 is SGHAT, CDR2 FQDESV, per germline (reference sequence). Trimming removed 5 bases at V and 2 bases at J, with 10 bases between. The CDR3 loop spans 13 amino acids.